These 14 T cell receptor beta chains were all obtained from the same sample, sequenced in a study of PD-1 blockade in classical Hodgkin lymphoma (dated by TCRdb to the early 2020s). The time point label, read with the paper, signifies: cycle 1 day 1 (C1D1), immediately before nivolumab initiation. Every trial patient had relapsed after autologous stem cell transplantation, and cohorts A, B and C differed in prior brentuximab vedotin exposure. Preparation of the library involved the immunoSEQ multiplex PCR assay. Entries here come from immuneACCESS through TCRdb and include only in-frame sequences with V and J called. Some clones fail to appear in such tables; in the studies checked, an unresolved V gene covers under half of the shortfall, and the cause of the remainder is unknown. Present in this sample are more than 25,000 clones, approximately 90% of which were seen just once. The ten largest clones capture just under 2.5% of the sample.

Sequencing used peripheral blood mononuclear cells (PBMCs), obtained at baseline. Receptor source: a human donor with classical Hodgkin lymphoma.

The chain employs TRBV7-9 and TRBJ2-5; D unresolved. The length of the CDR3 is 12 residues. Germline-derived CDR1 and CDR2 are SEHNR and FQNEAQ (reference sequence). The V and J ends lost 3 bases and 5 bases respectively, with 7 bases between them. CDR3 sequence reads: CASSFSDETQYF. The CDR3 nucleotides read TGTGCCAGCAGCTTTTCAGATGAGACCCAGTACTTC.

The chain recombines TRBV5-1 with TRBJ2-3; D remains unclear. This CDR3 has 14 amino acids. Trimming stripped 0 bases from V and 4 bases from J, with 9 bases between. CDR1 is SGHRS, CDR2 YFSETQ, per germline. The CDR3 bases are TGCGCCAGCAGCTTGGCTGGATTTTCAGATACGCAGTATTTT. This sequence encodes CASSLAGFSDTQYF.

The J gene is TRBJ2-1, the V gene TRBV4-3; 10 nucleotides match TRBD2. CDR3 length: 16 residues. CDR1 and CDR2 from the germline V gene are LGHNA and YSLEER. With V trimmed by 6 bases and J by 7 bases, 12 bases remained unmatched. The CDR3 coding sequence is TGCGCCAGCAGTTACACCGGGACTAGCGTAGCGAATGAGCAGTTCTTC. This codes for CASSYTGTSVANEQFF.

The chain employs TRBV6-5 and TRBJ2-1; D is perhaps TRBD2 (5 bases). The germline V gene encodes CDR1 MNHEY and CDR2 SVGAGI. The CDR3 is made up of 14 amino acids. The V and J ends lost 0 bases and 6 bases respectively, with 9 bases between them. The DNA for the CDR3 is TGTGCCAGCAGTTACTCAGGAGGAGGCAATGAGCAGTTCTTC. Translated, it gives CASSYSGGGNEQFF.

In DNA form, the CDR3 reads TGTGCCAGCAGCCCCGGGACCGTGACCGGGGAGCTGTTTTTT. It specifies CASSPGTVTGELFF. The chain recombines TRBV7-9 with TRBJ2-2, with D possibly being TRBD1 or TRBD2 (5 bases each). The germline CDR1 and CDR2 sequences are SEHNR and FQNEAQ (reference sequence). V was trimmed by 5 bases and J by 5 bases, leaving 12 bases between them. The CDR3 has 14 amino acids.

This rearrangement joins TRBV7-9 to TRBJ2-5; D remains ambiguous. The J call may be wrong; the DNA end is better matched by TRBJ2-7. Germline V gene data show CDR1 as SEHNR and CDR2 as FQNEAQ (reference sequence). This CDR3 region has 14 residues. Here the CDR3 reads CASSLGPQSYEQYF. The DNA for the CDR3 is TGTGCCAGCAGCCTAGGACCGCAGTCCTACGAGCAGTACTTC.

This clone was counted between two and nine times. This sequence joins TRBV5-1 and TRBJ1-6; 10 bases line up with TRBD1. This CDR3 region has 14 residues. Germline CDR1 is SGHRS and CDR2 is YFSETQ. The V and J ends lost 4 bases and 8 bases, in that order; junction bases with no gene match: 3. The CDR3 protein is CASSEGTGDSPLHF. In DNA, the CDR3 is TGCGCCAGCAGCGAAGGGACAGGGGATTCACCCCTCCACTTT.

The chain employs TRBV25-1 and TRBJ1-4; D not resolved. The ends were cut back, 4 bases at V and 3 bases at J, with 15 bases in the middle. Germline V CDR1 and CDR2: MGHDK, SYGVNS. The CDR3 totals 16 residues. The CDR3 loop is CASSGARAYPNEKLFF. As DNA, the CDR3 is TGTGCCAGCAGTGGGGCTAGGGCATACCCTAATGAAAAACTGTTTTTT.

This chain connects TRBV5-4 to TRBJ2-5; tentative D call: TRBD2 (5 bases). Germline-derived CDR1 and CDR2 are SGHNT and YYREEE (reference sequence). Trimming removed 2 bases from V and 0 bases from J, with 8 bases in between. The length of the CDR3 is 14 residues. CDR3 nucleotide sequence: TGTGCCAGCAGCTTATCGGGGTACCAAGAGACCCAGTACTTC. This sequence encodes CASSLSGYQETQYF.

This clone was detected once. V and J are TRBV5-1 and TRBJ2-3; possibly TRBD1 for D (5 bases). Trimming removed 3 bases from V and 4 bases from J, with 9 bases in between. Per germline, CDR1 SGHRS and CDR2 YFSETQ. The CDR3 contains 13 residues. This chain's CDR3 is CASSSDRADTQYF. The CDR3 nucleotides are TGCGCCAGCAGCTCAGACAGAGCAGATACGCAGTATTTT.

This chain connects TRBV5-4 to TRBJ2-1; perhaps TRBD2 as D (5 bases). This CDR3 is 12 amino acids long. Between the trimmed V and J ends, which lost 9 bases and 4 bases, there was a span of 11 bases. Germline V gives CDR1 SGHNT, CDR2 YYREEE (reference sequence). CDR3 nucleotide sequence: TGTGCCATGACGTCGGGGTACAATGAGCAGTTCTTC. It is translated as CAMTSGYNEQFF.

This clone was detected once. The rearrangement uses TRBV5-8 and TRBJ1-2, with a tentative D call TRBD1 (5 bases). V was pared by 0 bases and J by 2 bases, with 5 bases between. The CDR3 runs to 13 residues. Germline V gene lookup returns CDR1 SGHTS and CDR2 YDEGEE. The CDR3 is CASSLGGNYGYTF. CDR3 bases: TGTGCCAGCAGCTTGGGGGGGAACTATGGCTACACCTTC.

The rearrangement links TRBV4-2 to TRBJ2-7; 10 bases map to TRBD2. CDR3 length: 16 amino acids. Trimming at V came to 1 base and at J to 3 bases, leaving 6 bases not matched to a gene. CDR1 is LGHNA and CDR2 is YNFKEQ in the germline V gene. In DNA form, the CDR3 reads TGTGCCAGCAGCCAAGCCCCTAGCGGGGGTGACTACGAGCAGTACTTC. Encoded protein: CASSQAPSGGDYEQYF.

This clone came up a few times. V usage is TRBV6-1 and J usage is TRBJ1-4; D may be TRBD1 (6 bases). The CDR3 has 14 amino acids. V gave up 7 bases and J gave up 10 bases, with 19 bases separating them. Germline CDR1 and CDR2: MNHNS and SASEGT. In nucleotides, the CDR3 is TGTGCCAGCATTTGGACCCCAGGGGTCGGAAAACTGTTTTTT. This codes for CASIWTPGVGKLFF.